The 13 T cell receptor beta chains presented below share a single source sample, sequenced in a study of blood T cell repertoires in COVID-19. Clones were read by immunoSEQ multiplex PCR, and TCRdb kept only the in-frame ones, dropping some. The sample records around 130,000 clones, about 90% being singletons. The sequenced sample was peripheral blood. The source is a woman aged 80 or over with acute or convalescent COVID-19.

The chain uses TRBV20-1 and TRBJ1-2, with D maybe TRBD1 (5 bases). The V and J ends lost 3 bases and 4 bases respectively, with 9 bases between them. CDR3 length: 12 residues. Looked up from germline, CDR1 is DFQATT and CDR2 is SNEGSKA (reference sequence). The CDR3 here is CSASSGVYGYTF. The CDR3 nucleotides are TGCAGTGCTAGTTCGGGGGTCTATGGCTACACCTTC.

V is TRBV7-9 and J is TRBJ1-1; D gene unclear. Trimming cost V 3 bases and J 0 bases, with 11 bases left between them. This CDR3 is 15 amino acids long. Per the germline V gene, CDR1 is SEHNR and CDR2 is FQNEAQ (reference sequence). The CDR3 DNA is TGTGCCAGCAGCTTGGTTGGCAGAATGAACACTGAAGCTTTCTTT. It translates to CASSLVGRMNTEAFF.

The chain recombines TRBV7-9 with TRBJ1-2; 9 positions agree with TRBD1. V shed 1 base, J shed 7 bases, and the junction held 4 bases outside the gene matches. The CDR3 totals 14 residues. The germline gives CDR1 SEHNR, CDR2 FQNEAQ (reference sequence). This CDR3 reads CASSLDRGPGGYTF. The CDR3 DNA reads TGTGCCAGCAGCTTAGACAGGGGGCCAGGTGGCTACACCTTC.

The chain uses TRBV30 and TRBJ1-2, with TRBD1 matching over 9 bases. Trimming took 8 bases from V and 7 from J; bases not matched to a gene: 23. Germline V gives CDR1 GTSNPN, CDR2 SVGIG (reference sequence). The CDR3 extends over 17 amino acids. CDR3 nucleotide sequence: TGTGCCACTGTGTCGGGACAGGGAGCCCCTGTCGGAGTTGGCTACACCTTC. This encodes CATVSGQGAPVGVGYTF. Looking up the rest from reference TRBV30 and TRBJ1-2 gives the full variable domain: SQTIHQWPATLVQPVGSPLSLECTVEGTSNPNLYWYRQAAGRGLQLLFYSVGIGQISSEVPQNLSASRPQDRQFILSSKKLLLSDSGFYLCATVSGQGAPVGVGYTFGSGTRLTVV.

The chain is built from TRBV5-1 and TRBJ1-6; D is unclear. This CDR3 is built from 15 residues. Germline loops: CDR1 SGHRS, CDR2 YFSETQ. V was cut by 4 bases and J by 7 bases, with 15 bases left in between. CDR3: CASSIRAGTNSPLHF. The CDR3 bases are TGCGCCAGCAGCATCCGTGCAGGAACGAATTCACCCCTCCACTTT.

The chain is built from TRBV7-6 and TRBJ2-7; 7 nucleotides agree with TRBD1. The CDR3 length is 14 residues. The germline V gene has CDR1 SGHVS and CDR2 FNYEAQ. V was clipped by 5 bases and J by 3 bases; unmatched bases: 7. The CDR3 DNA reads TGTGCCAGCAGCACTGGGACAGTAAGCTACGAGCAGTACTTC. Its protein product is CASSTGTVSYEQYF.

The sample holds a few counts of this clone. The chain carries TRBV27 and TRBJ2-5, with D possibly matching TRBD2 (6 bases). The length of the CDR3 is 14 residues. Germline-derived CDR1 and CDR2 are MNHEY and SMNVEV (reference sequence). V lost 3 bases and J lost 5, with 13 bases in between. The CDR3 region is CASSLGGWLETQYF. The CDR3 DNA is TGTGCCAGCAGTTTGGGGGGTTGGCTGGAGACCCAGTACTTC.

This rearrangement joins TRBV2 to TRBJ2-1; 9 positions match TRBD2. Germline V gene data show CDR1 as SNHLY and CDR2 as FYNNEI. The V gene end was trimmed by 8 bases and the J gene end by 0 bases; junction bases not matched to a gene: 11. This CDR3 comprises 17 residues. The DNA for the CDR3 is TGTGCCAGCGTACCGGGACTAGCAGCCGGCTCCTACAATGAGCAGTTCTTC. Residues: CASVPGLAAGSYNEQFF.

The chain employs TRBV7-2 and TRBJ1-4, with no clear D. Germline V lookup: CDR1 SGHTA, CDR2 FQGNSA. The CDR3 runs 15 residues. Trimming took off 1 base at V and 4 bases at J, with 10 bases between the two ends. The chain's CDR3 is CASSLVATINEKLFF. The CDR3 bases are TGTGCCAGCAGCTTAGTGGCAACCATTAATGAAAAACTGTTTTTT.

The chain recombines TRBV7-6 with TRBJ1-3; possible D gene TRBD1, 6 bases. The CDR3 sequence is 15 residues long. The V and J ends lost 4 bases and 2 bases respectively, with 12 bases between them. Germline values: CDR1 SGHVS, CDR2 FNYEAQ. The CDR3 here is CASSSQGFAGNTIYF. CDR3 coding DNA: TGTGCCAGCAGCTCCCAGGGGTTCGCTGGAAACACCATATATTTT.

This clone was detected only a few times. The rearrangement uses TRBV18 and TRBJ1-1; D possibly corresponds to TRBD1 (6 bases). Trimming left V 3 bases short and J 5 bases short, with 10 bases between. This CDR3 is built from 13 residues. Germline V gene lookup returns CDR1 KGHSH and CDR2 LQKENI. The CDR3 bases are TGTGCCAGCTCACCGATCACAGGGACTGAAGCTTTCTTT. Its protein is CASSPITGTEAFF.

This rearrangement joins TRBV7-9 to TRBJ1-1, with D perhaps matching TRBD1 (5 bases). This CDR3 has 14 amino acids. Germline V gives CDR1 SEHNR, CDR2 FQNEAQ (reference sequence). V was pared by 5 bases and J by 1 base, with 11 bases between. The CDR3: CASSQTDPNTEAFF. In DNA, the CDR3 is TGTGCCAGCAGCCAGACAGACCCGAACACTGAAGCTTTCTTT.

The chain carries TRBV7-2 and TRBJ2-7, with 8 positions matching TRBD1. This CDR3 is built from 12 residues. Trimming took 6 bases from V and 12 from J; bases not matched to a gene: 10. Germline lookup yields CDR1 SGHTA and CDR2 FQGNSA. The CDR3 sequence: CASSTPGTGLYF. The CDR3 nucleotides read TGTGCCAGCAGTACCCCGGGGACAGGATTGTACTTC.